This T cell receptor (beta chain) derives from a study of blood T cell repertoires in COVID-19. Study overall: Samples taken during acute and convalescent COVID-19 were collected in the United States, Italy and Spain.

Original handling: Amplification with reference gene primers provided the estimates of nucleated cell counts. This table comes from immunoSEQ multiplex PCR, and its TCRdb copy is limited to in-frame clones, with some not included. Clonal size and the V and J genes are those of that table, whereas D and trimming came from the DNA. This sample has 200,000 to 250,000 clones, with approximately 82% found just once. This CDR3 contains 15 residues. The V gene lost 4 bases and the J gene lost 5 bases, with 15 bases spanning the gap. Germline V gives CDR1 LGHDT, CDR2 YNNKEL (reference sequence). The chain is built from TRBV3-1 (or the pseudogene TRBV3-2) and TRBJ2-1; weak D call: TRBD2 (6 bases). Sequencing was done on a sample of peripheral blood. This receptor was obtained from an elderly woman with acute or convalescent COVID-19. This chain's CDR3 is CASSLRDAINNEQFF. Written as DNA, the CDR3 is TGTGCCAGCAGCCTGCGGGACGCAATAAACAATGAGCAGTTCTTC.